This T cell receptor (beta chain) was identified during a study of blood T cell repertoires in COVID-19. Study as a whole: Specimens from acute and convalescent COVID-19 originated in the United States, Italy and Spain.

Recruitment covered about 25 US areas and drew participants whose ages spanned about 18 to 90 years. Assignment of participants to cohorts was predicated upon participant-reported clinical history. Cohort 3 donors counted as recovered after two negative PCRs, clearance, or resolved symptoms. Assay used: immunoSEQ multiplex PCR; TCRdb lists only in-frame clones, some missing. This repertoire shows around 280,000 clones, roughly nine tenths found once; its top ten account for 6% to 7%. CDR1 SEHNR and CDR2 FQNEAQ come from the germline V gene (reference sequence). The CDR3 extends over 15 amino acids. V was clipped by 1 base and J by 5 bases; unmatched bases: 8.

The chain employs TRBV7-9 and TRBJ2-7; 7 nucleotides agree with TRBD1. This TCR came from a woman in her thirties or forties who had recovered from COVID-19. Sequencing was performed on PBMCs or T cells enriched from blood (not recorded which). DNA for the CDR3: TGTGCCAGCAGCTTAGGACAGGGTGAGAGGAACGAGCAGTACTTC. It translates to CASSLGQGERNEQYF.